This passage covers 5 T cell receptor beta chains from one sample sequenced in a study of T cell responses to AZD1222 COVID-19 vaccine. The repertoire was sequenced with immunoSEQ multiplex PCR; TCRdb's copy has only in-frame clones and lacks some. The data contain some 170,000 clones, approximately 94% of them singletons. This specimen was peripheral blood, taken 28 days after the second AZD1222 dose. These receptors came from an adult who received the AZD1222 COVID-19 vaccine.

The chain has TRBV24-1 and TRBJ2-1; 10 bases map to TRBD2. Losses at the gene ends were 2 bases for V and 5 bases for J; bases not matched to a gene: 8. CDR1 KGHDR and CDR2 SFDVKD come from the germline V gene. The CDR3 has 17 amino acids. The CDR3: CATSDSPSGSGDNEQFF. CDR3 DNA: TGTGCCACCAGTGATTCCCCTAGCGGGAGTGGTGACAATGAGCAGTTCTTC.

The V call is TRBV15, the J call TRBJ1-2; 7 bases fit TRBD1. V lost 3 bases and J lost 1; bases outside the gene matches: 5. This CDR3 is built from 15 residues. Germline V gene data show CDR1 as LNHNV and CDR2 as YYDKDF (reference sequence). Here the CDR3 DNA reads TGTGCCACCAGCAGGATGGGACAGATTAACTATGGCTACACCTTC. Its translation: CATSRMGQINYGYTF. Full variable domain (rest looked up from reference TRBV15 and TRBJ1-2): DAMVIQNPRYQVTQFGKPVTLSCSQTLNHNVMYWYQQKSSQAPKLLFHYYDKDFNNEADTPDNFQSRRPNTSFCFLDIRSPGLGDTAMYLCATSRMGQINYGYTFGSGTRLTVV.

This CDR3 is CASRGGGEQYF. The CDR3 DNA reads as TGTGCCAGCAGGGGGGGCGGCGAGCAGTACTTC. J is TRBJ2-7 and V is TRBV7-9; D might be TRBD1 or TRBD2, each matching 6 bases. This CDR3 region has 11 residues. Per germline, CDR1 SEHNR and CDR2 FQNEAQ (reference sequence). With 6 bases removed from V and 6 bases from J, the gap between germline ends came to 9 bases.

Here the CDR3 DNA reads TGTGCCAGCTCACCCGGGACAGCTTATCAGCCCCAGCATTTT. This gives the protein CASSPGTAYQPQHF. The chain has TRBV18 and TRBJ1-5; 7 nucleotides line up with TRBD1. CDR1 is KGHSH, CDR2 LQKENI, per germline. Unmatched junction bases numbered 4, after V lost 3 bases and J lost 5 bases. The CDR3 has 14 residues. Looking up the rest from reference TRBV18 and TRBJ1-5 gives the full variable domain: NAGVMQNPRHLVRRRGQEARLRCSPMKGHSHVYWYRQLPEEGLKFMVYLQKENIIDESGMPKERFSAEFPKEGPSILRIQQVVRGDSAAYFCASSPGTAYQPQHFGDGTRLSIL.

The chain joins TRBV7-9 to TRBJ2-7; 8 positions match TRBD1. V trimming: 1 base; J trimming: 4 bases; junction bases outside the gene matches: 6. Per germline, CDR1 SEHNR and CDR2 FQNEAQ (reference sequence). This CDR3 has 15 residues. The chain's CDR3 is CASSLEGDRRYEQYF. Written as DNA, the CDR3 is TGTGCCAGCAGCTTAGAGGGGGACAGGAGATACGAGCAGTACTTC. Complete variable domain (other parts from reference TRBV7-9 and TRBJ2-7): DTGVSQNPRHKITKRGQNVTFRCDPISEHNRLYWYRQTLGQGPEFLTYFQNEAQLEKSRLLSDRFSAERPKGSFSTLEIQRTEQGDSAMYLCASSLEGDRRYEQYFGPGTRLTVT.